This TCR beta chain comes out of a study of human T cells and chemical hapten exposure (dated by TCRdb to the early 2020s). With regard to the full study: For sensitization, 2% DPC in acetone was applied to a 2 cm by 2 cm area of upper inner arm skin. Blood samples were taken from patients before sensitization (week 0) and then at 2, 6 and about 24 weeks after DPC sensitization. Libraries were pooled for sequencing, and per-sample TCR yields varied mainly because of small differences in library volumes within the pool. The mostly female patient cohort included alopecia areata with under or over 50% scalp involvement, alopecia totalis and alopecia universalis. Throughout the study period of around 25 weeks, patients also received therapeutic DPC doses to the scalp every week. The study tracked peripheral blood TCR repertoire changes in vivo during primary and secondary sensitization to the hapten diphenylcyclopropenone (DPC) in alopecia patients. Patch testing was performed on the upper back with Finn chambers containing 0.01% DPC, and the patch tests were scored after 6 days according to International Contact Dermatitis Research Group standards. Twenty-nine alopecia patients provided blood for TCR sequencing at one to four time points (pre-sensitization, 2, 6 and 24 weeks). General conclusions and limits of the study: A positive correlation was found between the number of PT1 expanded TCRs and patch test score, with significance reached at thresholds 8, 16 and 32 but not 4. Repeated subsampling changed both the strength of the expansion versus patch-test correlation and the threshold at which that correlation became significant. DPC sensitization did not change how many TCRs were above 1 in 1000 frequency, and no evidence was found of alterations in global repertoire structure. Expanded TCRs formed significantly more large CDR3 similarity clusters than pre-sensitization or healthy control sets, consistent with antigen-driven responses. Alopecia, a presumed autoimmune disease, was present in all patients, so the immune response of the patients might differ from that of healthy individuals.

The CDR3 holds 15 amino acids from the cysteine to the phenylalanine. The entry retains the CDR3 DNA only, 45 bases that are in frame from base 1. The germline V gene sets CDR1 to LGHNA and CDR2 to YSLEER. V is pared back by 2 bases and J by 3 bases, with 11 bases lying between the germline termini. The library was produced with RACE. TCRdb lists the instrument as NextSeq 500. Library preparation attached unique molecular identifiers to individual cDNA molecules for quantitative, reproducible TCR counting. Both TCR alpha and TCR beta chains were sequenced from each blood RNA sample. Under the source paper's analysis protocol: The median number of TCRs per sample was over 85,000, ranging from roughly 20,000 to 700,000. The Decombinator software suite was used to annotate V, J and CDR3 in the TCR reads. For the PS versus PT1 abundance plots, all samples were subsampled to the same number of TCRs (28,000). TCRs were defined as expanded if absent before sensitization and observed at least eight times at the 2-week time point. TCRdb reworked the public reads: Q25 trimming with fastp, MiXCR clone assembly, productive beta chains retained. CDR3 protein duplicates are merged, each entry listing the most common genes and DNA. These V and J calls originate from TCRdb's pipeline instead of the authors' own analysis. In all, the sample holds around 340,000 distinct CDR3 sequences, and approximately 6.9% of those were seen once. The leading ten clones occupy roughly 7.9% of the sample.

Sample time point, as interpreted from the label and publication: patch test 1, 2 weeks after DPC sensitization. In light of the paper, this sample's treatment or condition label describes: therapeutic diphenylcyclopropenone sensitization with weekly scalp DPC. At every patch-test visit, the blood draw took place before the patch test was put on. Eligible patients were aged 18 to 70, diagnosed with alopecia, deemed suitable for DPC therapy, and excluded if pregnant. Total RNA was extracted from unfractionated whole blood that had been collected in Tempus Blood RNA tubes. This clonotype was observed a handful of times. Its antigen is unknown. No qualities accompany the bases; no much larger clone lies one base away.

This material consisted of whole blood, taken in connection with sensitization to the hapten diphenylcyclopropenone (DPC). This sequence originates from a woman aged 18-29 years with alopecia areata. Some clones in this sample may be carry-over from other donors' samples. This chain is built from TRBV4-3 and TRBJ1-5, with a tentative D gene TRBD1 over 6 matching bases. The DNA sequence follows: TGCGCCAGCAGCCAACGTACAGGGTACAATCAGCCCCAGCATTTT. Its translation reads: CASSQRTGYNQPQHF.